This TCR beta chain was documented in a study of OX40 agonist ivuxolimab in advanced cancers. Study-wide context: Participants averaged approximately 65 years of age (range roughly 23 to 85) and were less than 85% male.

CDR3 length: 18 amino acids. Germline values: CDR1 SEHNR, CDR2 FQNEAQ (reference sequence). Trimming cost V 0 bases and J 3 bases, with 20 bases left between them. The sampling schedule covered blood at baseline, cycle 4 day 1, and cycle 7 day 1. Sequencing was performed with immunoSEQ multiplex PCR; in TCRdb, only in-frame clones are kept and a portion is missing. This sample has about 38,000 clones, with around four fifths found just once. The clonotype originates from an adult with an advanced solid tumor such as melanoma, head and neck, liver or kidney cancer. The J gene is TRBJ1-2, the V gene TRBV7-9; possible D gene TRBD1, 5 bases. The material was CD4+ or CD8+ T cells sorted from blood, obtained in a trial of the OX40 agonist ivuxolimab. CDR3 amino acids: CASSLAGVTAPHYYGYTF. CDR3 nucleotides: TGTGCCAGCAGCTTAGCGGGGGTAACGGCGCCCCACTACTATGGCTACACCTTC.